One and the same sample provided the 23 T cell receptor beta chains below, sequenced in a study of shared clonotypes between healthy human individuals. Profiling relied on immunoSEQ multiplex PCR, and the TCRdb table lists in-frame clones only, not all of them. The profile shows about 710,000 clones, around 73% of them singletons. Specimen: memory CD4+ T cells sorted from blood. The sample's subset: CD45RA-negative fraction. The receptors were sampled from a woman aged 25 to 39 in good health.

The CDR3 spells CASSLPGLNYEQYF. In DNA form, the CDR3 reads TGTGCCAGCTCTCTACCGGGACTAAACTACGAGCAGTACTTC. The V call is TRBV18, the J call TRBJ2-7; 7 positions agree with TRBD2. With V trimmed by 6 bases and J by 3 bases, 8 bases remained unmatched. Germline V gives CDR1 KGHSH, CDR2 LQKENI. The CDR3 is made up of 14 amino acids.

The chain carries TRBV28 and TRBJ2-7; possibly TRBD1 for D (5 bases). CDR3 length: 14 residues. Germline V CDR1 and CDR2: MDHEN, SYDVKM. Trimming took off 5 bases at V and 3 bases at J, with 14 bases between the two ends. The CDR3 is CASSETMTDYEQYF. For the CDR3, the DNA is TGTGCCAGCAGTGAAACAATGACAGACTACGAGCAGTACTTC. The full variable domain, rest sourced from reference TRBV28 and TRBJ2-7, is DVKVTQSSRYLVKRTGEKVFLECVQDMDHENMFWYRQDPGLGLRLIYFSYDVKMKEKGDIPEGYSVSREKKERFSLILESASTNQTSMYLCASSETMTDYEQYFGPGTRLTVT.

The chain is built from TRBV7-2 and TRBJ2-7; 7 nucleotides agree with TRBD2. The V segment lost 1 base and the J segment 5 bases; nucleotides outside the gene matches: 8. In germline, CDR1 is SGHTA, CDR2 FQGNSA. The CDR3 spans 15 residues. CDR3 sequence: CASSLVVAGDHEQYF. The CDR3 DNA is TGTGCCAGCAGCTTAGTAGTCGCGGGAGATCACGAGCAGTACTTC.

The chain has TRBV7-9 and TRBJ2-5, with 12 nucleotides matching TRBD2. The germline CDR1 and CDR2 sequences are SEHNR and FQNEAQ (reference sequence). Trimming removed 5 bases from V and 5 bases from J; junction bases left unmatched: 12. The CDR3 consists of 17 residues. This CDR3 is CASSRTPTSGRRETQYF. The CDR3 region has the DNA TGTGCCAGCAGCCGAACCCCGACTAGCGGGAGACGGGAGACCCAGTACTTC. The full variable domain, rest sourced from reference TRBV7-9 and TRBJ2-5, is DTGVSQNPRHKITKRGQNVTFRCDPISEHNRLYWYRQTLGQGPEFLTYFQNEAQLEKSRLLSDRFSAERPKGSFSTLEIQRTEQGDSAMYLCASSRTPTSGRRETQYFGPGTRLLVL.

V is TRBV12-5 and J is TRBJ1-1; D might be TRBD1 (5 bases). Per germline, CDR1 LGHNT and CDR2 FRNRAP. The ends were cut back, 0 bases at V and 10 bases at J, with 9 bases in the middle. The CDR3 is 12 residues long. CDR3 protein: CASGLVAGRAFF. The CDR3 region has the DNA TGTGCTAGTGGTTTGGTAGCAGGGAGAGCTTTCTTT.

This clone was seen once. The chain uses TRBV6-6 and TRBJ2-7; a possible D gene is TRBD1 (6 bases). V was clipped by 8 bases and J by 3 bases, with 11 bases between them. Germline V gene lookup returns CDR1 MNHNY and CDR2 SVGAGI (reference sequence). The CDR3 sequence is 12 residues long. The CDR3 coding sequence is TGTGCCAGCCGGGACAATCTCTACGAGCAGTACTTC. It codes for CASRDNLYEQYF.

This clone was found many times. The gene calls are TRBV30 and TRBJ2-7; perhaps TRBD2 as D (5 bases). V was trimmed by 4 bases and J by 4 bases, leaving 14 bases between them. CDR1 is GTSNPN, CDR2 SVGIG, per germline (reference sequence). CDR3 length: 13 amino acids. In DNA form, the CDR3 reads TGTGCCTGGAAGCCGGGAATGAATTACGAGCAGTACTTC. Its protein product is CAWKPGMNYEQYF.

The CDR3, as DNA: TGCGCCAGCAGCCAAGGACAGACAACCTGGTTGCGAGATACGCAGTATTTT. Protein: CASSQGQTTWLRDTQYF. V usage is TRBV5-1 and J usage is TRBJ2-3; D is possibly TRBD1 (6 bases). There are 17 residues in the CDR3. Deletions cut 4 bases from V and 5 bases from J, with 23 bases between. Germline assignment: CDR1 SGHRS and CDR2 YFSETQ.

This clone was seen at least ten times. The gene calls are TRBV7-2 and TRBJ2-1; TRBD2 matches 11 bases. The CDR3 length is 17 residues. V dropped 4 bases and J dropped 5; count of bases not matched to a gene: 10. Germline-derived CDR1 and CDR2 are SGHTA and FQGNSA. The chain's CDR3 is CASSYAGTSGVNNEQFF. The CDR3 DNA reads as TGTGCCAGCAGCTACGCCGGGACTAGCGGAGTGAACAATGAGCAGTTCTTC.

The chain is built from TRBV14 and TRBJ2-7; 7 bases map to TRBD1. The CDR3 consists of 17 residues. V lost 4 bases to trimming and J lost 1 base; unmatched junction nucleotides: 13. Germline lookup yields CDR1 SGHDN and CDR2 FVKESK. The CDR3 region is CASSREPRGSWSYEQYF. The CDR3 coding sequence is TGTGCCAGCAGCCGGGAACCCAGGGGGAGTTGGTCCTACGAGCAGTACTTC.

The gene calls are TRBV2 and TRBJ1-5; D perhaps matches TRBD1 (6 bases). The CDR3 spans 16 residues. Trimming cost V 6 bases and J 2 bases, with 17 bases left between them. CDR1 is SNHLY and CDR2 is FYNNEI in the germline V gene. The CDR3: CASSDRPWGRNQPQHF. The CDR3 bases are TGTGCCAGCAGCGACAGGCCCTGGGGGCGCAATCAGCCCCAGCATTTT.

The gene calls are TRBV28 and TRBJ2-7; 9 nucleotides line up with TRBD2. The CDR3 is 14 amino acids. The junction had 6 bases not matched to a gene; V was cut back by 4 bases and J by 5 bases. Germline CDR1 is MDHEN and CDR2 is SYDVKM. CDR3 nucleotides: TGTGCCAGCAGTTGGAGCGGGAGGTTTAACGAGCAGTACTTC. It encodes CASSWSGRFNEQYF.

A word on this clone: Different DNA sequences within this sample yield the same CDR3. The chain joins TRBV5-1 to TRBJ1-3; D is unclear. The CDR3 is 12 residues long. Deletions cut 2 bases from V and 3 bases from J, with 3 bases between. Per the germline V gene, CDR1 is SGHRS and CDR2 is YFSETQ. CDR3 DNA: TGCGCCAGCAGCTTAGATGGAAACACCATATATTTT. Its translation is CASSLDGNTIYF. The full variable domain, in which reference TRBV5-1 and TRBJ1-3 provide the parts outside the CDR3, is KAGVTQTPRYLIKTRGQQVTLSCSPISGHRSVSWYQQTPGQGLQFLFEYFSETQRNKGNFPGRFSGRQFSNSRSEMNVSTLELGDSALYLCASSLDGNTIYFGEGSWLTVV.

As regards this clone: Other DNA sequences in this sample translate to the same CDR3. This chain connects TRBV18 to TRBJ2-1; D is ambiguous. The length of the CDR3 is 14 residues. CDR1 is KGHSH and CDR2 is LQKENI in the germline V gene. Trimming stripped 3 bases from V and 1 base from J, with 7 bases between. In nucleotides, the CDR3 is TGTGCCAGCTCACCCGGTGGTTCCTACAATGAGCAGTTCTTC. Its translation is CASSPGGSYNEQFF.

This chain links TRBV28 with TRBJ2-7; TRBD2 is a possible D gene (7 bases). Germline V gene data show CDR1 as MDHEN and CDR2 as SYDVKM. The CDR3 loop spans 19 amino acids. The ends were cut back, 6 bases at V and 1 base at J, with 28 bases in the middle. CDR3 amino acids: CASSSLFRGGGGRSYEQYF. The CDR3 DNA follows: TGTGCCAGCAGCTCCCTTTTTAGGGGAGGGGGGGGCCGGTCCTACGAGCAGTACTTC.

The chain carries TRBV7-9 and TRBJ2-5; either TRBD1 or TRBD2 may supply D (5 bases each). V dropped 2 bases and J dropped 4 bases, with 11 bases sitting between them. Germline-derived CDR1 and CDR2 are SEHNR and FQNEAQ (reference sequence). This CDR3 is 14 amino acids long. The CDR3 bases are TGTGCCAGCAGCTTATCCGCAGGGAGAGAGACCCAGTACTTC. This codes for CASSLSAGRETQYF.

This rearrangement joins TRBV5-1 to TRBJ2-3; D may correspond to TRBD1 or TRBD2 (5 bases each). The CDR3 length is 15 residues. Trimming removed 4 bases at V and 2 bases at J, with 14 bases between. The germline gives CDR1 SGHRS, CDR2 YFSETQ. The CDR3 spells CASSPPGTNTDTQYF. CDR3 DNA: TGCGCCAGCAGCCCGCCCGGGACGAACACAGATACGCAGTATTTT.

This clone was counted only a few times. V gene TRBV6-1 combines with J gene TRBJ2-7; TRBD1 agrees at 10 bases. The CDR3 contains 14 residues. Germline V gene lookup returns CDR1 MNHNS and CDR2 SASEGT. The V segment lost 8 bases and the J segment 0 bases; nucleotides outside the gene matches: 4. CDR3 sequence: CASGGQGISYEQYF. The CDR3 DNA reads TGTGCCAGCGGGGGACAGGGGATCTCCTACGAGCAGTACTTC.

This clone came up once. V gene TRBV10-1 combines with J gene TRBJ2-7, with 9 bases lining up with TRBD1. The CDR3 consists of 16 residues. The V gene's germline CDR1 is WNHNN and CDR2 SYGVQD (reference sequence). V dropped 5 bases and J dropped 3; count of bases not matched to a gene: 11. CDR3 in amino acids: CASSRAPGQGSYEQYF. DNA for the CDR3: TGCGCCAGCAGTCGTGCGCCGGGACAGGGAAGCTACGAGCAGTACTTC.

This chain uses TRBV7-8 with TRBJ1-5, with D possibly being TRBD1 (5 bases). CDR1 and CDR2 (germline): SGHVS, FQNEAQ. The CDR3 contains 16 residues. The V and J ends lost 5 bases and 3 bases respectively, with 17 bases between them. CDR3 coding DNA: TGTGCCAGCAGCCCCGTGCGGGGGAATCCCAATCAGCCCCAGCATTTT. Translating it yields CASSPVRGNPNQPQHF.

The chain has TRBV27 and TRBJ2-1, with 14 bases lining up with TRBD2. The CDR3 runs 17 residues. With 4 bases clipped from V and 4 bases from J, the junction kept 6 bases outside the gene matches. Germline-derived CDR1 and CDR2 are MNHEY and SMNVEV (reference sequence). The CDR3 protein is CASSSPGLAGAYNEQFF. In DNA, the CDR3 is TGTGCCAGCAGTTCCCCGGGACTAGCGGGAGCTTACAATGAGCAGTTCTTC.

The chain joins TRBV29-1 to TRBJ1-3, with 7 bases aligning to TRBD1. Per the germline V gene, CDR1 is SQVTM and CDR2 is ANQGSEA. V was pared by 6 bases and J by 2 bases, with 1 base of the junction left unmatched. The CDR3 contains 12 residues. The CDR3 DNA reads as TGCAGCGTAACAGGGGCTGGAAACACCATATATTTT. Protein: CSVTGAGNTIYF.

Here the CDR3 DNA reads TGTGCCAGCAGCTCGGACTGGCAGGGCTACAATGAGCAGTTCTTC. It specifies CASSSDWQGYNEQFF. The V gene is TRBV5-6, the J gene TRBJ2-1; D tentatively fits TRBD1 or TRBD2 (5 bases each). The germline V and J ends were trimmed by 3 bases and 3 bases, with 13 bases remaining between them. The germline V gene encodes CDR1 SGHDT and CDR2 YYEEEE. This CDR3 region has 15 residues.